The T cell receptor beta chain under discussion was sequenced for a study of blood T cell repertoires in COVID-19. The table came from immunoSEQ multiplex PCR; TCRdb's copy has only in-frame clones and leaves some out. The data show over 100,000 clones, with 70% to 90% seen just once and 2.5% to 3.5% held by the top ten. CDR3 size: 14 residues. This TCR derives from a man between 50 and 59 years old with active or convalescent COVID-19. Sequenced sample: peripheral blood. The chain recombines TRBV21-1 with TRBJ1-1; the table's TRBD1 call for D was not verified on the DNA. TRBV21-1 has pseudogene status. CDR3 sequence (DNA): TGTGCCAGCAGCACAGGGTTCCCCAACACTGAAGCTTTCTTT. Protein sequence: CASSTGFPNTEAFF.